Following are 29 T cell receptor beta chains from one sample sequenced in a study of type 1 regulatory T cells. TCRdb processed the reads anew with MiXCR; each CDR3 protein has one entry. This table has roughly 65,000 distinct CDR3 sequences, about 48% appearing once. The antigens these receptors bind are not known. Sequenced: cultured non-Tr1 T cells, either the whole culture or a sorted T cell fraction (not recorded which). These receptor sequences come from a human donor in good health.

The rearrangement uses TRBV19 and TRBJ1-3; the match to TRBD1 covers 11 bases. The germline CDR1 and CDR2 sequences are LNHDA and SQIVND (reference sequence). The CDR3 is made up of 15 amino acids. V shed 5 bases, J shed 5 bases, and the junction held 5 bases outside the gene matches. The DNA for the CDR3 is TGTGCCAGTAGTCAAGGACAGGGGGCGAGAAACACCATATATTTT. Translating gives CASSQGQGARNTIYF.

The chain links TRBV5-8 to TRBJ2-7; no definite D call. CDR1 is SGHTS and CDR2 is YDEGEE in the germline V gene. CDR3 length: 12 amino acids. V was pared by 6 bases and J by 10 bases, with 17 bases between. In nucleotides, the CDR3 is TGTGCCAGCACCCCTCCCTCCTCAGGACAGTACTTC. Translated: CASTPPSSGQYF.

The chain is built from TRBV6-1 and TRBJ1-5; D remains ambiguous. Germline CDR1 and CDR2: MNHNS and SASEGT. With 2 bases removed from V and 6 bases from J, the gap between germline ends came to 20 bases. The CDR3 covers 17 residues. CDR3 region: CASSESRGFLFGQPQHF. CDR3 DNA sequence: TGTGCCAGCAGTGAATCCCGCGGTTTTCTTTTCGGTCAGCCCCAGCATTTT.

The chain carries TRBV7-2 and TRBJ1-4; D perhaps matches TRBD1 (5 bases). Trimming took off 5 bases at V and 5 bases at J, with 21 bases between the two ends. The length of the CDR3 is 17 residues. Germline CDR1 SGHTA, CDR2 FQGNSA. In DNA form, the CDR3 reads TGTGCCAGCAGCGCCGCTGGGGGGGGGGGTTGGAATGAAAAACTGTTTTTT. This sequence encodes CASSAAGGGGWNEKLFF.

This clonotype occurred a few times. The gene calls are TRBV20-1 and TRBJ2-5, with a possible D match to TRBD1 (7 bases). Germline V gene lookup returns CDR1 DFQATT and CDR2 SNEGSKA (reference sequence). The CDR3 sequence is 15 residues long. The germline V and J ends were trimmed by 6 bases and 2 bases, with 19 bases remaining between them. The CDR3 sequence: CSAGGLGTQQETQYF. In nucleotides, the CDR3 is TGCAGTGCAGGGGGCTTAGGGACTCAACAAGAGACCCAGTACTTC.

The rearrangement joins TRBV24-1 to TRBJ1-2; 7 bases are a match to TRBD1. Per germline, CDR1 KGHDR and CDR2 SFDVKD. The junction had 8 bases not matched to a gene; V was cut back by 7 bases and J by 7 bases. This CDR3 is built from 13 residues. The CDR3 DNA reads as TGTGCCACCAGGCCCGACAGGGCGGGTGGCTACACCTTC. The encoded protein is CATRPDRAGGYTF.

This clonotype showed up just a few times. The chain combines TRBV4-2 with TRBJ2-7; D may match TRBD1 or TRBD2 (5 bases each). Germline CDR1 LGHNA, CDR2 YNFKEQ. V was shortened by 5 bases and J by 0 bases, with 14 bases between the two germline ends. This CDR3 contains 15 residues. The CDR3 region is CASSEGTASSYEQYF. CDR3 nucleotide sequence: TGTGCCAGCAGCGAGGGGACGGCAAGCTCCTACGAGCAGTACTTC.

This clonotype was counted at least ten times. This rearrangement joins TRBV5-1 to TRBJ2-7; D remains unclear. The germline V and J ends were trimmed by 5 bases and 3 bases, with 12 bases remaining between them. This CDR3 region has 13 residues. The germline V gene has CDR1 SGHRS and CDR2 YFSETQ. CDR3 in DNA: TGCGCCAGCAGTATCCCCCCCAGCTACGAGCAGTACTTC. Protein product: CASSIPPSYEQYF.

The rearrangement uses TRBV2 and TRBJ1-6, with D possibly matching TRBD1 (6 bases). Trimming removed 0 bases at V and 17 bases at J, with 11 bases between. The germline CDR1 and CDR2 sequences are SNHLY and FYNNEI. This CDR3 comprises 12 residues. The CDR3 loop reads CASSEALRQVHF. The CDR3 nucleotides are TGTGCCAGCAGTGAAGCTCTGAGACAGGTCCACTTT.

The chain links TRBV7-2 to TRBJ1-3; D gene uncertain. CDR3 size: 13 residues. Per germline, CDR1 SGHTA and CDR2 FQGNSA. Trimming took off 5 bases at V and 3 bases at J, with 8 bases between the two ends. CDR3 amino acids: CASSVGHGNTIYF. The CDR3 region has the DNA TGTGCCAGCAGCGTAGGTCATGGAAACACCATATATTTT.

The chain recombines TRBV7-8 with TRBJ2-2; the match to TRBD2 covers 10 bases. This CDR3 is built from 16 residues. The germline V gene encodes CDR1 SGHVS and CDR2 FQNEAQ. With V trimmed by 5 bases and J by 5 bases, 8 bases remained unmatched. CDR3: CASSPWTSGLTGELFF. CDR3 DNA: TGTGCCAGCAGCCCCTGGACTAGCGGACTTACCGGGGAGCTGTTTTTT.

The rearrangement joins TRBV20-1 to TRBJ1-3, with D hard to call. Trimming cost V 1 base and J 4 bases, with 5 bases left between them. CDR1 and CDR2 (germline): DFQATT, SNEGSKA (reference sequence). The CDR3 spans 12 residues. CDR3 DNA sequence: TGCAGTGCTAGAGGGAGGGGAAACACCATATATTTT. Its translation: CSARGRGNTIYF.

This clonotype has only a few counts. This rearrangement joins TRBV7-9 to TRBJ1-4; maybe TRBD1 (5 bases). The V end lost 2 bases, the J end lost 2 bases, and 12 bases lay between the germline ends. The length of the CDR3 is 16 residues. Germline assignment: CDR1 SEHNR and CDR2 FQNEAQ (reference sequence). CDR3 bases: TGTGCCAGCAGCTTAAACGGGGCAGGGACTAATGAAAAACTGTTTTTT. Translating gives CASSLNGAGTNEKLFF.

This clonotype was counted only a few times. This chain links TRBV5-1 with TRBJ1-5, with D possibly TRBD1 on 6 matching bases. Trimming removed 4 bases from V and 6 bases from J, with 14 bases in between. The CDR3 totals 14 residues. Looked up from germline, CDR1 is SGHRS and CDR2 is YFSETQ. CDR3 sequence (DNA): TGCGCCAGCAGCCCGAGGGGGGGCCTTCAGCCCCAGCATTTT. Translation: CASSPRGGLQPQHF.

CDR3 residues: CASGWGGNTDTQYF. The CDR3 DNA is TGTGCCAGCGGTTGGGGGGGCAACACAGATACGCAGTATTTT. V and J are TRBV11-2 and TRBJ2-3, with D perhaps matching TRBD2 (7 bases). Germline V gives CDR1 SGHAT, CDR2 FQNNGV. This CDR3 contains 14 residues. V was clipped by 8 bases and J by 2 bases, with 14 bases between them.

This clonotype has a handful of counts. CDR3 residues: CSVVTPGNTIYF. Written as DNA, the CDR3 is TGCAGCGTTGTGACCCCTGGAAACACCATATATTTT. V usage is TRBV29-1 and J usage is TRBJ1-3; D gene ambiguous. V shed 4 bases and J shed 2 bases, with 6 bases lying between them. Per the germline V gene, CDR1 is SQVTM and CDR2 is ANQGSEA. The CDR3 extends over 12 amino acids.

This clonotype was counted a few times. This chain uses TRBV11-1 with TRBJ2-7; D ambiguous. From germline, CDR1 is SGHAT and CDR2 FQDESV (reference sequence). V lost 5 bases and J lost 3, with 11 bases in between. The CDR3 length is 13 residues. The CDR3, as DNA: TGTGCCAGCAGCCCCGGGCTGGACTACGAGCAGTACTTC. Encoded protein: CASSPGLDYEQYF.

This rearrangement joins TRBV11-3 to TRBJ2-2, with 7 bases identical to TRBD1. The germline V gene encodes CDR1 SGHNT and CDR2 YENEEA. The junction had 7 bases not matched to a gene; V was cut back by 0 bases and J by 0 bases. This CDR3 has 18 amino acids. CDR3 residues: CASSLDLTGQSNTGELFF. DNA of the CDR3: TGTGCCAGCAGCTTAGATCTAACGGGACAGTCGAACACCGGGGAGCTGTTTTTT.

This clonotype was counted between two and nine times. This chain uses TRBV5-1 with TRBJ1-1; D remains ambiguous. Trimming pared 1 base from V and 2 bases from J, leaving 6 bases between. This CDR3 region has 13 residues. Germline CDR1 reads SGHRS; CDR2 reads YFSETQ. The CDR3 sequence is CASSLRANTEAFF. CDR3 DNA: TGCGCCAGCAGCTTGCGCGCCAACACTGAAGCTTTCTTT.

The gene calls are TRBV5-1 and TRBJ2-7; D not certain. Germline V gene data show CDR1 as SGHRS and CDR2 as YFSETQ. CDR3 length equals 13 residues. Trimming pared 2 bases from V and 0 bases from J, leaving 6 bases between. CDR3 loop: CASSFTSSYEQYF. CDR3 nucleotides: TGCGCCAGCAGCTTCACGAGCTCCTACGAGCAGTACTTC.

With respect to this clonotype: In this CDR3 the conserved last residue, phenylalanine or tryptophan, is missing, so a read error is likely. The rearrangement links TRBV4-2 to TRBJ2-1; D is uncertain. V was trimmed by 0 bases and J by 10 bases, leaving 10 bases between them. The CDR3 is 13 residues long. Germline loops: CDR1 LGHNA, CDR2 YNFKEQ. CDR3 region: CASSQDTANEQFL. The DNA of the CDR3 is TGTGCCAGCAGCCAAGATACGGCGAACGAGCAGTTCTTA.

J is TRBJ2-4 and V is TRBV6-6, with 10 bases lining up with TRBD1. This CDR3 is 15 amino acids long. V dropped 8 bases and J dropped 1; count of bases not matched to a gene: 5. Germline values: CDR1 MNHNY, CDR2 SVGAGI (reference sequence). The CDR3 DNA sequence: TGTGCCAGCTTAGGGACAGGGGAGGCCAAAAACATTCAGTACTTC. It translates to CASLGTGEAKNIQYF.

The chain is built from TRBV4-1 and TRBJ2-1; 7 nucleotides align to TRBD1. The germline V gene encodes CDR1 MGHRA and CDR2 YSYEKL. The ends lost 0 bases at V and 10 bases at J; junction bases unmatched: 15. This CDR3 has 17 residues. The CDR3 region has the DNA TGCGCCAGCAGCCAAGATAAGGGACAGCTTATCGGGGAAGAGCAGTTCTTC. Residues: CASSQDKGQLIGEEQFF.

This clonotype was seen only once. J is TRBJ2-1 and V is TRBV28, with 13 bases matching TRBD2. The CDR3 has 14 residues. V shed 7 bases and J 4 bases; nucleotides not matched to a gene: 1. Germline V gene sequence: CDR1 MDHEN, CDR2 SYDVKM. The CDR3 sequence is CASKTSGGYNEQFF. The CDR3 DNA is TGTGCCAGCAAGACTAGCGGGGGGTACAATGAGCAGTTCTTC.

This clonotype appeared once. DNA for the CDR3: TGCGCCTCCAGGGAATCAGCGGCGTCCTACGAGCAGTACTTC. Translated: CASRESAASYEQYF. This chain links TRBV5-1 with TRBJ2-7; the D call may be TRBD1 or TRBD2 (5 bases each). Germline V gene data show CDR1 as SGHRS and CDR2 as YFSETQ. The germline V and J ends were trimmed by 10 bases and 1 base, with 18 bases remaining between them. The CDR3 has 14 residues.

By proportion, this clonotype is medium-sized. The chain recombines TRBV20-1 with TRBJ2-3; D ambiguous. The CDR3 length is 13 residues. Germline V gene sequence: CDR1 DFQATT, CDR2 SNEGSKA (reference sequence). The ends were cut back, 0 bases at V and 5 bases at J, with 9 bases in the middle. The CDR3 spells CSARDTRVDTQYF. The DNA for the CDR3 is TGCAGTGCTAGAGACACACGGGTAGATACGCAGTATTTT.

This clonotype was observed a handful of times. The J gene is TRBJ2-3, the V gene TRBV4-1; TRBD2 matches at 13 bases. The CDR3 totals 16 residues. V gave up 4 bases and J gave up 3 bases; unmatched junction bases: 4. Germline V gene sequence: CDR1 MGHRA, CDR2 YSYEKL. The CDR3 DNA is TGCGCCAGCAGCCGGCAACTAGCGGGGGGGACAGATACGCAGTATTTT. Translation: CASSRQLAGGTDTQYF.

This clonotype showed up just once. The rearrangement links TRBV28 to TRBJ2-7; 9 nucleotides match TRBD1. The V gene's germline CDR1 is MDHEN and CDR2 SYDVKM. Trimming cost V 6 bases and J 4 bases; bases outside gene matches: 7. The CDR3 has 14 residues. This chain's CDR3 is CASRSDRGGYEQYF. The DNA of the CDR3 is TGTGCCAGCAGGTCCGACAGGGGGGGGTACGAGCAGTACTTC.

This clonotype was observed a handful of times. This chain uses TRBV19 with TRBJ2-7; 8 nucleotides match TRBD1. The J segment lost 4 bases and the V segment lost 8 bases, leaving 1 base of the junction unmatched. Looked up from germline, CDR1 is LNHDA and CDR2 is SQIVND (reference sequence). This CDR3 region has 11 residues. CDR3 coding DNA: TGTGCCAGTGGGACAGGTTACGAGCAGTACTTC. This translates into CASGTGYEQYF.